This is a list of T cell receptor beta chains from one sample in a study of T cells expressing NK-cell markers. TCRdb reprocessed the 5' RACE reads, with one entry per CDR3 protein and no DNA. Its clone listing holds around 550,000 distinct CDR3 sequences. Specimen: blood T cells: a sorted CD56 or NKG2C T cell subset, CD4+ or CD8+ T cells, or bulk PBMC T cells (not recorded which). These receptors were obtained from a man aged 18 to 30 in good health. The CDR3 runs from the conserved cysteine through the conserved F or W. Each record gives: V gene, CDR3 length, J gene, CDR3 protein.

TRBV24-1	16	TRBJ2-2	CATSDLGQDGGGELFF
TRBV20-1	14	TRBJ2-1	CSARGLEGYDEQFF
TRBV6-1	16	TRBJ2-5	CASILGFRDTWRTQYF
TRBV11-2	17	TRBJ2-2	CASSLGTLAGDTGELFF
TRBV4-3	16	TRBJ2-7	CASSQTPDRGIYEQYF
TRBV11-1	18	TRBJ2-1	CASSTSIEREGVQGEQFF
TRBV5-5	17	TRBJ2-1	CASSTGTSGRAYNEQFF
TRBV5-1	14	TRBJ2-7	CASSLEAGDYEQYF
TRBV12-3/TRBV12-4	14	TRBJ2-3	CASSRDRGGDTQYF
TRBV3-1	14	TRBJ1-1	CASSSSLLNTEAFF
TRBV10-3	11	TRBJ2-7	CAISRDYQQYF
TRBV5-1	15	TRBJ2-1	CASRQGGTRYNEQFF
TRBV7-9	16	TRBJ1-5	CASSLAKAGEIQPQHF
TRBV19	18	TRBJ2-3	CASSTAVLAETSTDTQYF
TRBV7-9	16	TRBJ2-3	CASSYPTSGIGHTQYF
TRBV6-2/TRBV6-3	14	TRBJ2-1	CASSFRRNSNEQFF
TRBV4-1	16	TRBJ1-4	CASSQAGGQANEKLFF
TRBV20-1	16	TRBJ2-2	CSASDVSGTTTGELFF
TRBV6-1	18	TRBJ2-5	CASSEDRTSGSIWETQYF
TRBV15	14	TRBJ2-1	CATEGQGSYNEQFF
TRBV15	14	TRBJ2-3	CATRPAGSTDTQYF
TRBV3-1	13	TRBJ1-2	CASSRKGNYGYTF
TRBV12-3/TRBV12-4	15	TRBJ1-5	CASSYGGNSNQPQHF
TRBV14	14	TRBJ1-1	CASSQEAMNTEAFF
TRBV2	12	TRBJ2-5	CASGRTQETQYF
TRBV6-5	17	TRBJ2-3	CASSYETSGRITDTQYF
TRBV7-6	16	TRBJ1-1	CASSLGHPGGSTEAFF
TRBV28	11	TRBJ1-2	CASRDYYGYTF
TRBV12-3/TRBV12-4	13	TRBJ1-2	CASSAETFYGYTF
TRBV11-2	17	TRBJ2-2	CASNILAGGLRGGELFF
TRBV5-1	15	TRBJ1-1	CASSLWGDSDPEAFF
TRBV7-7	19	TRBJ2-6	CASSLIQAGDNSGANVLTF